This T cell receptor (beta chain) stems from a study of T cell responses to AZD1222 COVID-19 vaccine. Study-level background: Some second doses came at about 4 weeks and others at about 12 weeks; these were pooled.

Note on this clone: The antigen remains undetermined.

Sequenced by immunoSEQ multiplex PCR; TCRdb stores in-frame clones only, minus some. The sample shows some 130,000 clones, 70% to 90% of them seen only once. General study points: Dominant CD4 TCR responses targeted spike regions 160-218 and 743-854. Sampling captured repertoires only after the peak T cell response.

The clonotype was recovered from an adult in good health. This sample comprised peripheral blood, obtained on day 0 of AZD1222 vaccination.

CDR3 nucleotides: TGTGCCAGCCGGGACAGGGGGAACACTGAAGCTTTCTTT. Protein product: CASRDRGNTEAFF. The rearrangement uses TRBV28 and TRBJ1-1; TRBD1 matches at 10 bases. Trimming removed 8 bases from V and 1 base from J; junction bases left unmatched: 1. The CDR3 is made up of 13 amino acids. Germline V lookup: CDR1 MDHEN, CDR2 SYDVKM.